This TCR beta chain emerged from a study of blood T cells in healthy people across ages. A sample-barcoded 5' primer and a J-beta primer mix were used in a second PCR of roughly 7 to 11 cycles. TCRdb ran MiXCR on the 5' RACE reads and lists one entry per CDR3 protein. The sample shows 750,000 to 950,000 distinct CDR3 sequences, 25% to 30% of them seen only once. This clonotype was seen at least ten times. The CDR3 is 16 amino acids. Per germline, CDR1 SGHAT and CDR2 FQNNGV. Trimming took 2 bases from V and 4 from J, leaving 12 bases between them. These data also featured in a second study, about T cells of mothers and their children.

The clonotype originates from a woman in her thirties or forties in good health. This rearrangement joins TRBV11-2 to TRBJ2-6; D might be TRBD1 (5 bases). Sequenced sample: blood. The CDR3 here is CASSLPRAAGANVLTF. CDR3 bases: TGTGCCAGCAGCTTACCCAGGGCGGCGGGGGCCAACGTCCTGACTTTC.